Listed below are T cell receptor beta chains from one sample, sequenced in a study of cytomegalovirus exposure and HLA in healthy donors. The repertoire was sequenced with immunoSEQ multiplex PCR; TCRdb's copy has only in-frame clones and lacks some. There are about 170,000 clones in the sample; just over 75% occur only once, and more than 2% lies in the top ten. Sequencing was carried out using PBMCs. These receptors all stem from a woman between 25 and 40 years old in good health and CMV-seropositive. Each CDR3 is given with its conserved first and last residue. The D gene is left open where the match is weak. Expanded clones get a size class; other rows say once, few or many, or leave the size out.

clone size: few
V gene: TRBV30
J gene: TRBJ1-2
D gene: TRBD1
CDR3 DNA: TGTGCCTGGACCCCGGGACAGGGCAAGTATGGCTACACCTTC
CDR3 protein: CAWTPGQGKYGYTF

clone size: few
V gene: TRBV6-5
J gene: TRBJ2-7
D gene: .
CDR3 DNA: TGTGCCAGCAGGACAGGCTACGAGCAGTACTTC
CDR3 protein: CASRTGYEQYF

clone size: .
V gene: TRBV18
J gene: TRBJ1-2
D gene: .
CDR3 DNA: TGTGCCAGCTCACCACCCGGCAGGGTTGGCTATGGCTACACCTTC
CDR3 protein: CASSPPGRVGYGYTF

clone size: .
V gene: TRBV7-2
J gene: TRBJ1-1
D gene: .
CDR3 DNA: TGTGCCAGCAGCTTAGCGATTGGGGCAATGTCGGGCACTGAAGCTTTCTTT
CDR3 protein: CASSLAIGAMSGTEAFF

clone size: .
V gene: TRBV28
J gene: TRBJ1-2
D gene: .
CDR3 DNA: TGTGCCAGCAGCATTTTCTATGGCTACACCTTC
CDR3 protein: CASSIFYGYTF

clone size: .
V gene: TRBV7-2
J gene: TRBJ2-7
D gene: TRBD2
CDR3 DNA: TGTGCCAGCAGCAGGCAGGGAGGGAGCTACGAGCAGTACTTC
CDR3 protein: CASSRQGGSYEQYF

clone size: .
V gene: TRBV6-1
J gene: TRBJ2-7
D gene: .
CDR3 DNA: TGTGCCAGCAGGGAACAGGAAGCATTGTTCTCCTACGAGCAGTACTTC
CDR3 protein: CASREQEALFSYEQYF

clone size: .
V gene: TRBV15
J gene: TRBJ1-1
D gene: .
CDR3 DNA: TGTGCCACCAGCAGAGATGCAACGGGGTCCGCTTTCTTT
CDR3 protein: CATSRDATGSAFF

clone size: .
V gene: TRBV5-6
J gene: TRBJ1-2
D gene: .
CDR3 DNA: TGTGCCAGCAGCTCAGCGGGGGTGGCCAACTATGGCTACACCTTC
CDR3 protein: CASSSAGVANYGYTF

clone size: .
V gene: TRBV4-2
J gene: TRBJ1-1
D gene: .
CDR3 DNA: TGTGCCAGCAGCCAGGCCCGGGCGGGCGTGGACACTGAAGCTTTCTTT
CDR3 protein: CASSQARAGVDTEAFF

clone size: .
V gene: TRBV23-1
J gene: TRBJ2-7
D gene: TRBD1
CDR3 DNA: TGCGCCAGCAGGGACAGGGGCATCTACGAGCAGTACTTC
CDR3 protein: CASRDRGIYEQYF

clone size: .
V gene: TRBV28
J gene: TRBJ1-2
D gene: .
CDR3 DNA: TGTGCCAGCTCCTTATACCGGGACATTGGCTACACCTTC
CDR3 protein: CASSLYRDIGYTF

clone size: .
V gene: TRBV7-2
J gene: TRBJ2-5
D gene: TRBD2
CDR3 DNA: TGTGCCAGCAGCTTCTCAGGAGCTAGCGGGGGGGGTCAGGAGACCCAGTACTTC
CDR3 protein: CASSFSGASGGGQETQYF

clone size: .
V gene: TRBV2
J gene: TRBJ2-7
D gene: .
CDR3 DNA: TGTGCCAGCAGTACCGGGAAAATCTCCTACGAGCAGTACTTC
CDR3 protein: CASSTGKISYEQYF

clone size: .
V gene: TRBV6-5
J gene: TRBJ2-7
D gene: TRBD1
CDR3 DNA: TGTGCCAGCAGCCACGGGACAGGCCCCTACGAGCAGTACTTC
CDR3 protein: CASSHGTGPYEQYF

clone size: few
V gene: TRBV4-1
J gene: TRBJ2-1
D gene: .
CDR3 DNA: TGCGCCAGCAGCCAACCTACTAGAGACCCCTACAATGAGCAGTTCTTC
CDR3 protein: CASSQPTRDPYNEQFF

clone size: .
V gene: TRBV5-1
J gene: TRBJ2-5
D gene: .
CDR3 DNA: TGCGCCAGCAGCTTGGGAGGTATATCGGAGACCCAGTACTTC
CDR3 protein: CASSLGGISETQYF

clone size: .
V gene: TRBV27
J gene: TRBJ2-5
D gene: .
CDR3 DNA: TGTGCCAGCAGTTTCGCAGGTCGTTCGGAGACCCAGTACTTC
CDR3 protein: CASSFAGRSETQYF

clone size: .
V gene: TRBV11-3
J gene: TRBJ2-3
D gene: .
CDR3 DNA: TGTGCCAGCAGCTATCCAGGGGCCCATACGCAGTATTTT
CDR3 protein: CASSYPGAHTQYF

clone size: .
V gene: TRBV6-6
J gene: TRBJ2-5
D gene: .
CDR3 DNA: TGTGCCGCCGGTCGACAAGAGACCCAGTACTTC
CDR3 protein: CAAGRQETQYF

clone size: few
V gene: TRBV2
J gene: TRBJ2-2
D gene: .
CDR3 DNA: TGTGCCAGCAGTGACCTAGCCCCCGGGGAGCTGTTTTTT
CDR3 protein: CASSDLAPGELFF

clone size: .
V gene: TRBV10-3
J gene: TRBJ1-2
D gene: TRBD1
CDR3 DNA: TGTGCCATCACCCCAACCGGGACAGGGGGCATACTGTATGGCTACACCTTC
CDR3 protein: CAITPTGTGGILYGYTF

clone size: .
V gene: TRBV6-6
J gene: TRBJ1-6
D gene: .
CDR3 DNA: TGTGCCAGCAGCCTCATCGGAGGTAAATCACCCCTCCACTTT
CDR3 protein: CASSLIGGKSPLHF

clone size: .
V gene: TRBV5-4
J gene: TRBJ1-1
D gene: TRBD1
CDR3 DNA: TGTGCCAGCAGCGGGGGACAGCTCATGAACACTGAAGCTTTCTTT
CDR3 protein: CASSGGQLMNTEAFF

clone size: .
V gene: TRBV5-4
J gene: TRBJ2-7
D gene: .
CDR3 DNA: TGTGCCAGCAGCTTGGGGGACAACTCCTACGAGCAGTACTTC
CDR3 protein: CASSLGDNSYEQYF

clone size: .
V gene: TRBV7-6
J gene: TRBJ1-5
D gene: .
CDR3 DNA: TGTGCCAGCAGCTCAGTACTCGGCGTCGGGTCCCTCGGTGTTCAGCCCCAGCATTTT
CDR3 protein: CASSSVLGVGSLGVQPQHF

clone size: .
V gene: TRBV5-1
J gene: TRBJ2-1
D gene: .
CDR3 DNA: TGCGCCAGCAGCTTGGGGGGGGAAATCTCCTACAATGAGCAGTTCTTC
CDR3 protein: CASSLGGEISYNEQFF

clone size: .
V gene: TRBV30
J gene: TRBJ2-7
D gene: .
CDR3 DNA: TGTGCCTGGAGTGTAGTTTTGCGCGAGCAGTACTTC
CDR3 protein: CAWSVVLREQYF

clone size: .
V gene: TRBV6-5
J gene: TRBJ1-2
D gene: TRBD1
CDR3 DNA: TGTGCCAGCAGTGCCCGGGACAGGGTCTATGGCTACACCTTC
CDR3 protein: CASSARDRVYGYTF

clone size: .
V gene: TRBV5-1
J gene: TRBJ2-1
D gene: .
CDR3 DNA: TGCGCCAGCAGCTACGGTAGCGTTTTGGGTGAGCAGTTCTTC
CDR3 protein: CASSYGSVLGEQFF

clone size: .
V gene: TRBV2
J gene: TRBJ2-1
D gene: .
CDR3 DNA: TGTGCCAGCACCCCGGACAACTACAATGAGCAGTTCTTC
CDR3 protein: CASTPDNYNEQFF

clone size: .
V gene: TRBV5-4
J gene: TRBJ1-2
D gene: TRBD1
CDR3 DNA: TGTGCCAGCAGCCAAAACAGGGGGGCCTATGGCTACACCTTC
CDR3 protein: CASSQNRGAYGYTF

clone size: .
V gene: TRBV5-4
J gene: TRBJ2-7
D gene: TRBD1
CDR3 DNA: TGTGCCAGCAGCTGGGGACAGGCCTCCTACGAGCAGTACTTC
CDR3 protein: CASSWGQASYEQYF

clone size: once
V gene: TRBV21-1
J gene: TRBJ2-2
D gene: .
CDR3 DNA: TGTGCCAGCAGCCCACGACTCAGGGGGGCCGGGGAGCTGTTTTTT
CDR3 protein: CASSPRLRGAGELFF

clone size: .
V gene: TRBV5-4
J gene: TRBJ2-2
D gene: .
CDR3 DNA: TGTGCCAGCAGCTTAAAGAAAGGGGACACCGGGGAGCTGTTTTTT
CDR3 protein: CASSLKKGDTGELFF

clone size: .
V gene: TRBV9
J gene: TRBJ2-5
D gene: .
CDR3 DNA: TGTGCCAGCAGCGTAGCCCCACTAGGAGCCCAAGAGACCCAGTACTTC
CDR3 protein: CASSVAPLGAQETQYF

clone size: .
V gene: TRBV7-2
J gene: TRBJ1-1
D gene: .
CDR3 DNA: TGTGCCAGCAGCCCCGATACTCAGGTGATTAACACTGAAGCTTTCTTT
CDR3 protein: CASSPDTQVINTEAFF

clone size: .
V gene: TRBV10-3
J gene: TRBJ1-5
D gene: TRBD1
CDR3 DNA: TGTGCCATCAGGGAGGGACAGGGGGACAATCAGCCCCAGCATTTT
CDR3 protein: CAIREGQGDNQPQHF

clone size: .
V gene: TRBV5-1
J gene: TRBJ2-7
D gene: .
CDR3 DNA: TGCGCCAGCAGCGCGGGGACAGCGGTCTACGAGCAGTACTTC
CDR3 protein: CASSAGTAVYEQYF

clone size: .
V gene: TRBV6-5
J gene: TRBJ1-3
D gene: .
CDR3 DNA: TGTGCCAGCAGCCTTACGCACAACTCTGGAAACACCATATATTTT
CDR3 protein: CASSLTHNSGNTIYF

clone size: .
V gene: TRBV29-1
J gene: TRBJ2-7
D gene: TRBD1
CDR3 DNA: TGCAGCGCATCCGGGACAGGGGGCTCCTACGAGCAGTACTTC
CDR3 protein: CSASGTGGSYEQYF

clone size: .
V gene: TRBV4-3
J gene: TRBJ2-2
D gene: .
CDR3 DNA: TGCGCCAGCAGCCTAGCCGGGGAGCTGTTTTTT
CDR3 protein: CASSLAGELFF

clone size: once
V gene: TRBV6-5
J gene: TRBJ2-7
D gene: .
CDR3 DNA: TGTGCCAGCTGGGGGGACAGTTACTACGAGCAGTACTTC
CDR3 protein: CASWGDSYYEQYF

clone size: .
V gene: TRBV7-6
J gene: TRBJ1-2
D gene: TRBD1
CDR3 DNA: TGTGCCAGCAGCCCTCAATGGACAGGGGTGAGAGGCTACACCTTC
CDR3 protein: CASSPQWTGVRGYTF

clone size: .
V gene: TRBV15
J gene: TRBJ1-2
D gene: .
CDR3 DNA: TGTGCCACCAGCAGAGTGGGGGTGGGGGCTCTATCGCGGTCTAACTATGGCTACACCTTC
CDR3 protein: CATSRVGVGALSRSNYGYTF

clone size: .
V gene: TRBV6-6
J gene: TRBJ2-2
D gene: .
CDR3 DNA: TGTGCCAGCAGTTACACTAGCAATTTGGGCACCGGGGAGCTGTTTTTT
CDR3 protein: CASSYTSNLGTGELFF

clone size: .
V gene: TRBV2
J gene: TRBJ1-5
D gene: .
CDR3 DNA: TGTGCCAGCAGCCCAGTTCAAGATCAGCCCCAGCATTTT
CDR3 protein: CASSPVQDQPQHF

clone size: .
V gene: TRBV7-9
J gene: TRBJ1-1
D gene: .
CDR3 DNA: TGTGCCAGCAGCTTAGTGGGGGCCAGGGACACTGAAGCTTTCTTT
CDR3 protein: CASSLVGARDTEAFF

clone size: .
V gene: TRBV10-2
J gene: TRBJ1-3
D gene: .
CDR3 DNA: TGCGCCAGCCGCGGAGAGGGATTTAACACCATATATTTT
CDR3 protein: CASRGEGFNTIYF

clone size: few
V gene: TRBV6-4
J gene: TRBJ2-1
D gene: TRBD1
CDR3 DNA: TGTGCCAGCAGTGTGGGACAGGGGGGCGATGAGCAGTTCTTC
CDR3 protein: CASSVGQGGDEQFF

clone size: few
V gene: TRBV14
J gene: TRBJ1-1
D gene: .
CDR3 DNA: TGTGCCAGCAGCCCAGCGGGATGGGGAAGGGACACTGAAGCTTTCTTT
CDR3 protein: CASSPAGWGRDTEAFF

clone size: .
V gene: TRBV5-1
J gene: TRBJ2-3
D gene: TRBD2
CDR3 DNA: TGCGCCAGCAGCTTGGGACTAGCGGGGGGGCAAGATACGCAGTATTTT
CDR3 protein: CASSLGLAGGQDTQYF

clone size: .
V gene: TRBV6-5
J gene: TRBJ1-2
D gene: .
CDR3 DNA: TGTGCCAGCAGTAACCCGCTAGTGGGTAGAGGCTACACCTTC
CDR3 protein: CASSNPLVGRGYTF

clone size: few
V gene: TRBV5-1
J gene: TRBJ1-2
D gene: .
CDR3 DNA: TGCGCCAGCAGGGATCTCCCAGGGGCGAGTAATGGCTACACCTTC
CDR3 protein: CASRDLPGASNGYTF

clone size: .
V gene: TRBV25-1
J gene: TRBJ1-6
D gene: .
CDR3 DNA: TGTGCCAGCAGTGAATCGACAGGAGGTAATTCACCCCTCCACTTT
CDR3 protein: CASSESTGGNSPLHF